These 21 T cell receptor beta chains originate from one sample sequenced in a study of blood T cell repertoires in COVID-19. Sequencing was performed with immunoSEQ multiplex PCR; in TCRdb, only in-frame clones are kept and a portion is missing. The sample has about 52,000 clones, approximately 85% seen once. The sample taken for sequencing was peripheral blood. These receptors were obtained from a human donor in a cohort sampled during active COVID-19.

The sample holds a few counts of this clone. The genes are TRBV19 and TRBJ2-1; TRBD2 agrees at 15 bases. With V trimmed by 2 bases and J by 2 bases, 13 bases remained unmatched. The germline gives CDR1 LNHDA, CDR2 SQIVND (reference sequence). The CDR3 extends over 21 amino acids. DNA of the CDR3: TGTGCCAGTAGTATAAAGCCCCTTGGACTAGCGGGAGGGCCGCCCTACAATGAGCAGTTCTTC. Protein: CASSIKPLGLAGGPPYNEQFF.

The chain is built from TRBV7-8 and TRBJ2-1; D perhaps matches TRBD2 (6 bases). V gave up 2 bases and J gave up 2 bases, with 10 bases separating them. The CDR3 is made up of 15 amino acids. Germline CDR1 SGHVS, CDR2 FQNEAQ. CDR3 protein: CASSLIGGTYNEQFF. DNA of the CDR3: TGTGCCAGCAGCTTAATCGGCGGGACCTACAATGAGCAGTTCTTC. Looking up the rest from reference TRBV7-8 and TRBJ2-1 gives the full variable domain: GAGVSQSPRYKVAKRGQDVALRCDPISGHVSLFWYQQALGQGPEFLTYFQNEAQLDKSGLPSDRFFAERPEGSVSTLKIQRTQQEDSAVYLCASSLIGGTYNEQFFGPGTRLTVL.

The V and J genes are TRBV9 and TRBJ2-1; 14 bases line up with TRBD2. The CDR3 is 16 amino acids. With 4 bases clipped from V and 9 bases from J, the junction kept 9 bases outside the gene matches. Per germline, CDR1 SGDLS and CDR2 YYNGEE. The CDR3 protein is CASSLGTSGSISEQFF. The CDR3 nucleotides are TGTGCCAGCAGCCTGGGGACTAGCGGGAGTATAAGTGAGCAGTTCTTC.

The chain has TRBV28 and TRBJ2-2; 9 bases line up with TRBD2. Germline V gene sequence: CDR1 MDHEN, CDR2 SYDVKM. V was clipped by 6 bases and J by 6 bases; unmatched bases: 8. This CDR3 region has 15 residues. The CDR3: CASSISGRDSGELFF. Written as DNA, the CDR3 is TGTGCCAGCAGCATTAGCGGGAGAGATTCCGGGGAGCTGTTTTTT.

The CDR3 is CASSPSLGGDTQYF. CDR3 sequence (DNA): TGTGCCAGCAGCCCGAGCCTGGGGGGAGATACGCAGTATTTT. V gene TRBV7-2 combines with J gene TRBJ2-3, with D tentatively TRBD2 (6 bases). Germline V CDR1 and CDR2: SGHTA, FQGNSA. CDR3 length equals 14 residues. Trimming left V 5 bases short and J 5 bases short, with 14 bases between.

In its sample, this clone was seen a few times. The J gene is TRBJ2-3, the V gene TRBV2; TRBD1 aligns across 7 bases. The junction had 7 bases not matched to a gene; V was cut back by 6 bases and J by 1 base. The CDR3 consists of 15 residues. Germline V gene sequence: CDR1 SNHLY, CDR2 FYNNEI. The CDR3 sequence is CASRPDRVGTDTQYF. In DNA, the CDR3 is TGTGCCAGCAGGCCCGACAGGGTGGGCACAGATACGCAGTATTTT.

This chain uses TRBV28 with TRBJ2-6; tentatively, D is TRBD1 (5 bases). CDR1 and CDR2 from the germline V gene are MDHEN and SYDVKM. V was clipped by 5 bases and J by 2 bases, with 13 bases between them. CDR3 length: 16 amino acids. The CDR3 nucleotides are TGTGCCAGCAGTACTGCACAGGCTACTGGGGCCAACGTCCTGACTTTC. It specifies CASSTAQATGANVLTF.

The rearrangement links TRBV2 to TRBJ2-7; D gene ambiguous. Per the germline V gene, CDR1 is SNHLY and CDR2 is FYNNEI. The CDR3 runs 13 residues. The V end lost 5 bases, the J end lost 6 bases, and 14 bases lay between the germline ends. Here the CDR3 DNA reads TGTGCCAGCAGTCAGACTGGCCCCAGCGAGCAGTACTTC. This codes for CASSQTGPSEQYF.

The rearrangement links TRBV28 to TRBJ2-7; 7 bases align to TRBD1. Germline lookup yields CDR1 MDHEN and CDR2 SYDVKM. V trimming: 7 bases; J trimming: 4 bases; junction bases outside the gene matches: 7. The length of the CDR3 is 13 residues. CDR3 region: CASTRDSSYEQYF. The CDR3 DNA reads TGTGCCAGCACTCGGGACAGTTCTTACGAGCAGTACTTC.

The rearrangement links TRBV2 to TRBJ2-7, with D possibly TRBD1 on 5 matching bases. This CDR3 region has 14 residues. V lost 5 bases and J lost 0, with 11 bases in between. Germline V gene data show CDR1 as SNHLY and CDR2 as FYNNEI. In nucleotides, the CDR3 is TGTGCCAGCAGTTGGGGCAGGACCTCCTACGAGCAGTACTTC. This encodes CASSWGRTSYEQYF.

CDR3 coding DNA: TGTGCCAGCAGCGGCGGACTAGCGGGGGTCCAAGAGACCCAGTACTTC. Its protein is CASSGGLAGVQETQYF. The rearrangement uses TRBV9 and TRBJ2-5, with 13 bases that match TRBD2. After removal of 3 bases from V and 1 base from J, the junction contained 3 bases not matched to a gene. Germline CDR1 is SGDLS and CDR2 is YYNGEE. The CDR3 extends over 16 amino acids.

The chain couples TRBV6-5 to TRBJ2-2; tentative D call: TRBD2 (6 bases). This CDR3 is 15 amino acids long. Germline V lookup: CDR1 MNHEY, CDR2 SVGAGI. V was trimmed by 4 bases and J by 4 bases, leaving 13 bases between them. DNA for the CDR3: TGTGCCAGCAGTTCCCCGGGAGCGATCACCGGGGAGCTGTTTTTT. This encodes CASSSPGAITGELFF.

The chain has TRBV7-8 and TRBJ2-7; D is perhaps TRBD2 (7 bases). The CDR3 has 15 amino acids. Germline V gene sequence: CDR1 SGHVS, CDR2 FQNEAQ. V gave up 3 bases and J gave up 5 bases, with 17 bases separating them. The CDR3 loop is CASSFGGGRYDEQYF. In DNA, the CDR3 is TGTGCCAGCAGCTTTGGGGGCGGGAGATACGACGAGCAGTACTTC.

J is TRBJ2-2 and V is TRBV10-2; TRBD1 matches 9 bases. Germline V lookup: CDR1 WSHSY, CDR2 SAAADI. CDR3 size: 14 residues. V shed 8 bases, J shed 5 bases, and the junction held 6 bases outside the gene matches. The CDR3 DNA is TGCGCCAGCTGTCCGGGACAGGGAACCGGGGAGCTGTTTTTT. Protein: CASCPGQGTGELFF.

This chain uses TRBV7-9 with TRBJ1-5; 7 nucleotides match TRBD1. Trimming removed 0 bases from V and 4 bases from J; junction bases left unmatched: 6. This CDR3 comprises 16 residues. Germline CDR1 SEHNR, CDR2 FQNEAQ (reference sequence). CDR3 nucleotides: TGTGCCAGCAGCTTAGCGGCAGGGGGAAGGAATCAGCCCCAGCATTTT. Protein sequence: CASSLAAGGRNQPQHF.

The rearrangement uses TRBV6-5 and TRBJ2-7; perhaps TRBD1 as D (5 bases). Per the germline V gene, CDR1 is MNHEY and CDR2 is SVGAGI. V was pared by 0 bases and J by 6 bases, with 12 bases between. This CDR3 is 14 amino acids long. The CDR3, as DNA: TGTGCCAGCAGTTACTCACAGGATTGGTGCGAGCAGTACTTC. It codes for CASSYSQDWCEQYF.

V gene TRBV6-6 combines with J gene TRBJ2-3; TRBD2 matches 11 bases. The V and J ends lost 6 bases and 5 bases, in that order; junction bases with no gene match: 7. The CDR3 has 15 amino acids. Germline V CDR1 and CDR2: MNHNY, SVGAGI (reference sequence). CDR3 protein: CASSPGTSGGDTQYF. The CDR3 nucleotides read TGTGCCAGCAGCCCCGGGACTAGCGGAGGAGATACGCAGTATTTT.

This sequence joins TRBV1 and TRBJ2-7; the table's TRBD1 call for D was not verified on the DNA. TRBV1 is assigned pseudogene status. There are 16 residues in the CDR3. The DNA for the CDR3 is TGCACCAGCAGCCAGGGACCACGGGACATTCCCTACGAGCAGTACTTC. Translation: CTSSQGPRDIPYEQYF.

The chain recombines TRBV7-2 with TRBJ2-7; 12 nucleotides match TRBD2. The CDR3 has 15 amino acids. Germline CDR1 SGHTA, CDR2 FQGNSA. After removal of 3 bases from V and 2 bases from J, the junction contained 2 bases not matched to a gene. CDR3 amino acids: CASSFRLAGAYEQYF. In nucleotides, the CDR3 is TGTGCCAGCAGCTTCCGACTAGCGGGAGCCTACGAGCAGTACTTC.

The genes are TRBV5-1 and TRBJ2-1; TRBD2 matches 9 bases. The CDR3 totals 14 residues. V trimming: 4 bases; J trimming: 9 bases; junction bases outside the gene matches: 8. Per the germline V gene, CDR1 is SGHRS and CDR2 is YFSETQ. The CDR3, as DNA: TGCGCCAGCAGCCCTTTAGCGGGAGAAACTGAGCAGTTCTTC. Translated, it gives CASSPLAGETEQFF.

CDR3 in DNA: TGTGCCAGCAGTGAAGGAGCGATCGAGCAGTACTTC. Translating it yields CASSEGAIEQYF. The V call is TRBV2, the J call TRBJ2-7; no reliable D call. Trimming removed 1 base at V and 6 bases at J, with 7 bases between. The CDR3 has 12 residues. The V gene's germline CDR1 is SNHLY and CDR2 FYNNEI.